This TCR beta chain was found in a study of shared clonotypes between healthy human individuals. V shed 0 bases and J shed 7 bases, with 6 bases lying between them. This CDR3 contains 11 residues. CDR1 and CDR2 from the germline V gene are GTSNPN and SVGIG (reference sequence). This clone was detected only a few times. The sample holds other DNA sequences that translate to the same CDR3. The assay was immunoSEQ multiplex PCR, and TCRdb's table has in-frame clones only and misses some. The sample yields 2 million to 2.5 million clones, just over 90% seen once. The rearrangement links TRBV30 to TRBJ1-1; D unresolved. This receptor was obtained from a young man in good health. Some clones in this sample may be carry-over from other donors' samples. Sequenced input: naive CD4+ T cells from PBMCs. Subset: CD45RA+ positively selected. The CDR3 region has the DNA TGTGCCTGGAGTGTAGGAGGTGAAGCTTTCTTT. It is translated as CAWSVGGEAFF.